This entry features one T cell receptor (beta chain) sequence. Its matching antigen is unknown. The assay was immunoSEQ multiplex PCR, and TCRdb's table has in-frame clones only and misses some. The repertoire holds about 22,000 clones, with around 84% as singletons. This sample was taken from a study of OX40 agonist ivuxolimab in advanced cancers. Whole-study context: Ivuxolimab was delivered to patients intravenously every 2 weeks at doses spanning 0.01 to 10 mg/kg. Three patients got partial responses; one had hepatocellular carcinoma and two had cutaneous melanoma. Study-wide findings and caveats: Partial responders treated at 0.1-3.0 mg/kg exhibited clonal expansion among the lowest measured. Clonal expansion by week 6 occurred in CD4+ and CD8+ blood T cells (at 0.1 to 3.0 mg/kg).

Germline V gives CDR1 MNHNY, CDR2 SVGAGI (reference sequence). This CDR3 is built from 13 residues. V was pared by 6 bases and J by 8 bases, with 9 bases of the junction left unmatched. J is TRBJ1-1 and V is TRBV6-6; TRBD1 agrees at 7 bases. The sequence derives from an adult with an advanced solid tumor such as melanoma, head and neck, liver or kidney cancer. Sequences were derived from CD4+ or CD8+ T cells sorted from blood, sampled in a trial of the OX40 agonist ivuxolimab. For the CDR3, the DNA is TGTGCCAGCAGCCGAAACAGGGGAGTAGAAGCTTTCTTT. It specifies CASSRNRGVEAFF.